One and the same sample provided the 2 T cell receptor beta chains below, sequenced in a study of shared clonotypes between healthy human individuals. Produced via immunoSEQ multiplex PCR; TCRdb's table is partial and in-frame only. The sample yields about 2.4 million clones, 80% to 95% seen once. The sequenced material came from naive CD4+ T cells from PBMCs. Stated subset: CD45RA+ positively selected. Receptors were obtained from a man between 18 and 29 years old in good health. Some clones in this sample may be carry-over from other donors' samples.

The CDR3 region has the DNA TGCGCCAGCAGACGGAGCGGACAGGGAGGGAACAATGAGCAGTTCTTC. Protein sequence: CASRRSGQGGNNEQFF. The chain employs TRBV5-1 and TRBJ2-1; tentatively, D is TRBD1 (8 bases). The CDR3 has 16 amino acids. Trimming left V 5 bases short and J 5 bases short, with 20 bases between. Per the germline V gene, CDR1 is SGHRS and CDR2 is YFSETQ. Together with reference TRBV5-1 and TRBJ2-1, the CDR3 gives the full variable domain: KAGVTQTPRYLIKTRGQQVTLSCSPISGHRSVSWYQQTPGQGLQFLFEYFSETQRNKGNFPGRFSGRQFSNSRSEMNVSTLELGDSALYLCASRRSGQGGNNEQFFGPGTRLTVL.

This chain joins TRBV6-5 and TRBJ1-2; TRBD1 is a possible D gene (5 bases). Between the trimmed V and J ends, which lost 6 bases and 11 bases, there was a span of 22 bases. The CDR3 sequence is 14 residues long. Looked up from germline, CDR1 is MNHEY and CDR2 is SVGAGI. The CDR3 region has the DNA TGTGCCAGCAGCTCGACAGAAACAGTATCGAAGTACACCTTC. It codes for CASSSTETVSKYTF.